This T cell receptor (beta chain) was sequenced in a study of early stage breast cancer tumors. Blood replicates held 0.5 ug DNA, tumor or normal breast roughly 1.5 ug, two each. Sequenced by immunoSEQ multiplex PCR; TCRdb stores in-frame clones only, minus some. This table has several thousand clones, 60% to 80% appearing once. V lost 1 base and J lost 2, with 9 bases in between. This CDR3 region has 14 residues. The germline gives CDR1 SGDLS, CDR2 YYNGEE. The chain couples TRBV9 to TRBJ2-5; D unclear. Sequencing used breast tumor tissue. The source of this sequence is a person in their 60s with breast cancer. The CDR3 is CASSVSELQETQYF. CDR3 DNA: TGTGCCAGCAGCGTATCGGAACTACAAGAGACCCAGTACTTC. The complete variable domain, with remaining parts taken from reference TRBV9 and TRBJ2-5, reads DSGVTQTPKHLITATGQRVTLRCSPRSGDLSVYWYQQSLDQGLQFLIQYYNGEERAKGNILERFSAQQFPDLHSELNLSSLELGDSALYFCASSVSELQETQYFGPGTRLLVL.